The subject of this entry is one TCR beta chain. The data derive from a study of Ad26.COV2.S vaccination and SARS-CoV-2 variants. This CDR3 is built from 13 residues. Germline V gene data show CDR1 as SGHTA and CDR2 as FQGTGA. V was shortened by 0 bases and J by 4 bases, with 7 bases between the two germline ends. Assay: immunoSEQ multiplex PCR; the TCRdb copy retains only in-frame clones and omits some. The sample contains 300,000 to 400,000 clones, 88% of which appear only once. Documented treatment: 15 to 20 received Ad26.COV2.S at low or high dose, single or two shots; about 5 received placebo; per-sample allocation not given. The study sampled participants on day 63 after the first vaccine or placebo injection.

The source material was peripheral blood, sampled in a trial of Ad26.COV2.S vaccine versus placebo. The receptor's source is a person between 18 and 65 years old who received the Ad26.COV2.S COVID-19 vaccine or a placebo. The chain joins TRBV7-3 to TRBJ2-7; D is unclear. The DNA of the CDR3 is TGTGCCAGCAGCTTAACGCAGTTGTACGAGCAGTACTTC. Residues: CASSLTQLYEQYF. Full variable domain (rest looked up from reference TRBV7-3 and TRBJ2-7): GAGVSQTPSNKVTEKGKYVELRCDPISGHTALYWYRQSLGQGPEFLIYFQGTGAADDSGLPNDRFFAVRPEGSVSTLKIQRTERGDSAVYLCASSLTQLYEQYFGPGTRLTVT.